The rows below give T cell receptor beta chains drawn from one sample of a study of blood T cell repertoires in COVID-19. The method was immunoSEQ multiplex PCR; TCRdb's version includes in-frame clones alone and lacks a portion of them. The sample yields 35,000 to 50,000 clones, approximately 89% seen once. The specimen sequenced was peripheral blood. All receptors derive from a human donor in a cohort sampled during active COVID-19. CDR3s include the opening cysteine and the closing phenylalanine or tryptophan. D genes are given only for firm matches.

D	V	J	CDR3
-	TRBV19	TRBJ1-5	CAVKDRGGQPQHF
-	TRBV20-1	TRBJ1-6	CSWGGNSPLHF
TRBD1	TRBV5-1	TRBJ1-2	CASSLDLGGNYGYTF
-	TRBV7-8	TRBJ1-6	CASSPRRGYNSPLHF
TRBD2	TRBV5-1	TRBJ2-1	CASSPPGTSGRASYNEQFF
TRBD2	TRBV7-9	TRBJ2-1	CASSSGLADIRGFF
-	TRBV5-1	TRBJ1-1	CASSSPGGVAEAFF
TRBD1	TRBV5-5	TRBJ1-2	CASSPGTVNNYGYTF
-	TRBV24-1	TRBJ1-2	CATSENSLNYGYTF
-	TRBV3-1/TRBV3-2	TRBJ2-2	CASSLRLSGNTGELFF
TRBD2	TRBV5-1	TRBJ2-1	CASSSAGTSGRSVPGGEQFF
-	TRBV18	TRBJ2-5	CASSPVPEPGQETQYF
TRBD1	TRBV6-4	TRBJ1-6	CASSRDRGSPLHF
-	TRBV10-1	TRBJ2-7	CASSESSFETAYHPSREQYF
-	TRBV4-1	TRBJ2-3	CASSQDGQWSDTQYF
TRBD1	TRBV5-4	TRBJ1-6	CASSLSQQGNSPLHF
-	TRBV5-1	TRBJ2-3	CASYGGPSTDTQYF
TRBD2	TRBV5-4	TRBJ2-3	CASSLWSGGSHGTDTQYF
-	TRBV2	TRBJ2-5	CASSGSPAPQETQYF
-	TRBV19	TRBJ1-2	CASSMMGSPNYGYTF
-	TRBV7-3	TRBJ2-3	CASSWMGVGIGTDTQYF
-	TRBV10-3	TRBJ1-4	CAITRATNEKLFF
TRBD1	TRBV30	TRBJ1-5	CAWSRDSGNQPQHF
-	TRBV3-1/TRBV3-2	TRBJ1-3	CASSQERREGKGRENTIYF
-	TRBV5-3	TRBJ1-5	CARSLQESCTKPQHF
-	TRBV6-6	TRBJ2-6	CASSPRQWKNSGANVLTF
TRBD1	TRBV27	TRBJ2-7	CASSFAPGTGHEQYF
-	TRBV12-1	TRBJ2-7	CASSLIAGYNYEQYF
TRBD2	TRBV19	TRBJ2-3	CASSIGGGVADTQYF
TRBD1	TRBV27	TRBJ1-2	CASSPRLDRVYGYTF
-	TRBV27	TRBJ1-1	CASSLLGGPYLNTEAFF
TRBD2	TRBV7-9	TRBJ2-3	CASSSPTSGGRVDTQYF
TRBD2	TRBV7-2	TRBJ2-5	CASSHFGGTQHQETQYF
-	TRBV30	TRBJ2-7	CAWSLLVDSNEQYF
-	TRBV7-9	TRBJ1-1	CASSFDKEAFF
TRBD2	TRBV3-1/TRBV3-2	TRBJ2-5	CASSQDVGSRGGRKETQYF
-	TRBV18	TRBJ2-2	CASSPSLTNTGELFF
TRBD1	TRBV5-1	TRBJ1-5	CASSSGTVPNQPQHF
TRBD1	TRBV2	TRBJ2-7	CASSERGTASYEQYF
TRBD2	TRBV5-1	TRBJ2-7	CASSLGSGASSYEQYF
TRBD1	TRBV27	TRBJ2-5	CASSPLDRGQWGETQYF
-	TRBV3-1/TRBV3-2	TRBJ2-5	CASSQVGTGESETQYF
-	TRBV2	TRBJ1-4	CASSEEEADNEKLFF
-	TRBV5-5	TRBJ1-5	CASSFQGQPQHF
TRBD1	TRBV15	TRBJ2-1	CATSRVTGGTNEQFF